This entry features one T cell receptor (beta chain) sequence. Germline loops: CDR1 WSHSY, CDR2 SAAADI. With V trimmed by 8 bases and J by 6 bases, 4 bases remained unmatched. The CDR3 consists of 13 residues. This sample's time point: after neoadjuvant nivolumab, at surgical resection. Patients had HPV-negative, locally advanced oral cavity squamous cell carcinoma. No culture or expansion preceded analysis of these blood cells. Most PBMC samples had 480 ng input DNA in six replicates. The repertoire was sequenced with immunoSEQ multiplex PCR; TCRdb's copy has only in-frame clones and lacks some. The sample comprises roughly 46,000 clones, approximately 80% of which are singletons, and approximately 5% rests with the top ten. These data originate in a study of neoadjuvant anti-PD-1 for oral cavity cancer.

The TCR originated in a person between 40 and 85 years old with oral cavity squamous cell carcinoma. Sequencing was performed on PBMCs, taken after nivolumab (anti-PD-1) treatment. The chain links TRBV10-2 to TRBJ1-5, with 10 bases aligning to TRBD1. CDR3 region: CASRDRGGQPQHF. In DNA form, the CDR3 reads TGCGCCAGCCGGGACAGGGGAGGTCAGCCCCAGCATTTT.